Here is one T cell receptor (beta chain) with its context. This could be a read error, since a much larger clone is one nucleotide away. The entry originates in a study of blood T cells in healthy people across ages. Using a J-beta primer mix together with a sample-barcoded 5' primer, a second PCR was run for about 6 to 12 cycles. TCRdb re-derived calls from the 5' RACE reads in MiXCR, one entry per CDR3 protein. The sample consists of around 1,900,000 distinct CDR3 sequences, roughly two fifths of them appearing once. Specimen: blood. The TCR originated in a human donor in good health.

CDR3 region: CSVAGAANGKLFF. The CDR3 DNA reads as TGCAGCGTTGCAGGTGCGGCTAATGGAAAACTGTTTTTT. The chain links TRBV29-1 to TRBJ1-4; no firm D call. The CDR3 has 13 amino acids. Germline V gene lookup returns CDR1 SQVTM and CDR2 ANQGSEA.